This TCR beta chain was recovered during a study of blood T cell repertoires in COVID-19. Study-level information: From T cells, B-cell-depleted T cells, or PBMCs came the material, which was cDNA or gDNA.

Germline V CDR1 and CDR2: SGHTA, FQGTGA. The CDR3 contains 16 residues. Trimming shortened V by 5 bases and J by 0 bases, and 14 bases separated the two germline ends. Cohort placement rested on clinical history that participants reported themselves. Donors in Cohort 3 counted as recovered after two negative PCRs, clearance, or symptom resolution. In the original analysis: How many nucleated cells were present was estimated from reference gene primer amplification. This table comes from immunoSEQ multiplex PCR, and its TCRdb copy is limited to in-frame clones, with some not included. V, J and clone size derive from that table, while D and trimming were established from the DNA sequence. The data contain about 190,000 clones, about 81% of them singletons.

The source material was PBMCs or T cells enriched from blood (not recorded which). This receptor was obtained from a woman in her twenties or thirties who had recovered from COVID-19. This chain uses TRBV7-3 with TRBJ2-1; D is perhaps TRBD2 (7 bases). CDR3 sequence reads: CASSPGGPSSYNEQFF. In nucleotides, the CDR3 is TGTGCCAGCAGCCCGGGGGGCCCTAGCTCCTACAATGAGCAGTTCTTC.